The 25 T cell receptor beta chains given below trace back to one sample, sequenced in a study of blood T cells in healthy people across ages. The use of a sample-barcoded 5' primer and a J-beta primer mix characterized a second PCR of roughly 6 to 11 cycles. TCRdb recomputed calls from the 5' RACE reads with MiXCR, one row per CDR3 protein. The sample records about 1.6 million distinct CDR3 sequences, around 36% being singletons. The specimen sequenced was blood. The source of these receptors is a woman in her twenties or thirties in good health.

This clonotype was recorded a few times. Relative to the germline gene, one junction end is altered; a read error may explain this. V and J are TRBV10-1 and TRBJ2-4; TRBD1 matches 8 bases. The CDR3 has 13 residues. The germline CDR1 and CDR2 sequences are WNHNN and SYGVQD (reference sequence). The CDR3 DNA sequence: TGCACCAGCAGCCCCACGACGGACAGGGCGGAGTACTTC. Its protein product is CTSSPTTDRAEYF.

This clonotype was observed many times. The V gene is TRBV4-1, the J gene TRBJ1-2, with a weak D call TRBD1 (6 bases). From germline, CDR1 is MGHRA and CDR2 YSYEKL. V lost 4 bases and J lost 6, with 15 bases in between. The CDR3 covers 14 residues. The CDR3: CASSLLIGGDGYTF. Written as DNA, the CDR3 is TGCGCCAGCAGCCTCCTTATCGGGGGCGATGGCTACACCTTC.

This clonotype appeared many times. This chain connects TRBV12-3 or TRBV12-4 to TRBJ2-3; the match to TRBD2 covers 14 bases. There are 15 residues in the CDR3. The J segment lost 4 bases and the V segment lost 6 bases, leaving 3 bases of the junction unmatched. The CDR3 nucleotides read TGTGCCAGCAGCCGACTAGCGGGGGGGCCAGATACGCAGTATTTT. It yields the protein CASSRLAGGPDTQYF.

J is TRBJ2-7 and V is TRBV14, with D uncertain. The germline CDR1 and CDR2 sequences are SGHDN and FVKESK. The CDR3 covers 12 residues. Trimming took 4 bases from V and 9 from J, leaving 13 bases between them. The CDR3 DNA reads TGTGCCAGCAGCCCCATGAGAGGCGCGCAGTACTTC. Protein product: CASSPMRGAQYF.

This clonotype turned up a few times. The CDR3 DNA sequence: TGTGCCAGCAGCTTAGGTCGTCAGGCCACAGATACGCAGTATTTT. This codes for CASSLGRQATDTQYF. This rearrangement joins TRBV7-9 to TRBJ2-3; D not certain. This CDR3 comprises 15 residues. Germline CDR1 is SEHNR and CDR2 is FQNEAQ (reference sequence). Deletions cut 1 base from V and 2 bases from J, with 10 bases between.

The chain links TRBV2 to TRBJ1-1; no clear D. V dropped 3 bases and J dropped 1 base, with 12 bases sitting between them. The CDR3 contains 15 residues. Germline values: CDR1 SNHLY, CDR2 FYNNEI. In nucleotides, the CDR3 is TGTGCCAGCAGTGATTTTCGACTCCCGAACACTGAAGCTTTCTTT. Amino acids: CASSDFRLPNTEAFF.

This clonotype has just a few counts. The V and J genes are TRBV7-2 and TRBJ2-7, with 8 bases matching TRBD1. V lost 5 bases, J lost 4 bases, and 10 bases stayed unmatched. CDR3 length: 15 residues. Per the germline V gene, CDR1 is SGHTA and CDR2 is FQGNSA. The CDR3 nucleotides read TGTGCCAGCAGCCCCGTCCCAGGGGGCGGATACGAGCAGTACTTC. It encodes CASSPVPGGGYEQYF.

The rearrangement links TRBV10-3 to TRBJ1-1; 7 bases agree with TRBD1. The CDR3 is made up of 13 amino acids. J lost 3 bases, V lost 4 bases, and 2 bases had no gene match. Germline CDR1 and CDR2: ENHRY and SYGVKD. The CDR3 loop reads CAISVGQDTEAFF. The CDR3 DNA reads TGTGCCATCAGTGTAGGACAGGACACTGAAGCTTTCTTT.

Only a few counts were recorded for this clonotype. This chain joins TRBV20-1 and TRBJ2-7, with 7 bases that match TRBD2. CDR3 size: 13 residues. Trimming at V came to 3 bases and at J to 3 bases, leaving 5 bases not matched to a gene. Per germline, CDR1 DFQATT and CDR2 SNEGSKA (reference sequence). The CDR3 sequence: CSASAGVGYEQYF. The CDR3 nucleotides are TGCAGTGCTAGTGCGGGGGTGGGCTACGAGCAGTACTTC.

This chain joins TRBV12-3 or TRBV12-4 and TRBJ2-3, with D maybe TRBD2 (7 bases). The CDR3 totals 13 residues. V was trimmed by 11 bases and J by 3 bases, leaving 15 bases between them. CDR3 nucleotides: TGTGCCCTCGGGGGGCCGGGGACAGATACGCAGTATTTT. Translating it yields CALGGPGTDTQYF.

J is TRBJ1-5 and V is TRBV27; 9 nucleotides align to TRBD1. This CDR3 is 18 amino acids long. With V trimmed by 8 bases and J by 3 bases, 17 bases remained unmatched. Germline lookup yields CDR1 MNHEY and CDR2 SMNVEV (reference sequence). The CDR3 DNA is TGTGCCAGCGGGCCATCGCCTCCGGGACAGGGTAACAATCAGCCCCAGCATTTT. It specifies CASGPSPPGQGNNQPQHF.

V usage is TRBV10-3 and J usage is TRBJ1-2; no clear D gene. This CDR3 region has 14 residues. Germline V CDR1 and CDR2: ENHRY, SYGVKD. V was pared by 4 bases and J by 4 bases, with 13 bases between. CDR3 in amino acids: CAISGGRGTYGYTF. CDR3 sequence (DNA): TGTGCCATCAGTGGTGGACGGGGAACCTATGGCTACACCTTC.

This clonotype was seen a few times. The CDR3 loop is CATSITGTGINEQFF. CDR3 bases: TGTGCCACCAGCATCACCGGGACAGGGATCAATGAGCAGTTCTTC. This rearrangement joins TRBV15 to TRBJ2-1, with 9 bases identical to TRBD1. This CDR3 has 15 residues. Per the germline V gene, CDR1 is LNHNV and CDR2 is YYDKDF (reference sequence). V lost 4 bases and J lost 6; bases outside the gene matches: 7.

In DNA, the CDR3 is TGTGCCAGCAGCCGAGGGACAGCGGGCCTGAACACTGAAGCTTTCTTT. It translates to CASSRGTAGLNTEAFF. J is TRBJ1-1 and V is TRBV11-2; TRBD1 matches at 7 bases. Germline loops: CDR1 SGHAT, CDR2 FQNNGV. CDR3 length: 16 residues. After removal of 5 bases from V and 0 bases from J, the junction contained 9 bases not matched to a gene.

Of note for this clonotype: Sequence at one end of the junction differs from germline and may be a read error. The chain carries TRBV12-3 or TRBV12-4 and TRBJ2-4, with D perhaps TRBD2 (5 bases). The J call is uncertain, as TRBJ2-7 better fits the DNA end. The length of the CDR3 is 14 residues. CDR3 DNA: TGTGCCTGCAGTTTAAGTGGAGGTCTGGGCGAGCAGTACTTC. It yields the protein CACSLSGGLGEQYF.

This clonotype has more than one count but fewer than ten. The J gene is TRBJ2-1, the V gene TRBV3-1; TRBD2 is a possible D gene (5 bases). Germline V gene sequence: CDR1 LGHDT, CDR2 YNNKEL (reference sequence). There are 13 residues in the CDR3. Trimming left V 2 bases short and J 10 bases short, with 12 bases between. The CDR3, as DNA: TGTGCCAGCAGCCAAACCTTAGCGTTGGAGCAGTTCTTC. Its translation: CASSQTLALEQFF.

The chain couples TRBV3-1 to TRBJ2-1, with D uncertain. Between the trimmed V and J ends, which lost 5 bases and 5 bases, there was a span of 4 bases. Looked up from germline, CDR1 is LGHDT and CDR2 is YNNKEL (reference sequence). The length of the CDR3 is 11 residues. The CDR3 nucleotides read TGTGCCAGCAGCAAAAACAATGAGCAGTTCTTC. Protein product: CASSKNNEQFF.

The chain links TRBV7-2 to TRBJ2-5; D is perhaps TRBD2 (6 bases). The end of the DNA aligns better with TRBJ2-7, so the J call may be wrong. This CDR3 is built from 15 residues. Germline V gene lookup returns CDR1 SGHTA and CDR2 FQGNSA. The CDR3 here is CASSASSGAPYEQYF. The CDR3 DNA reads TGTGCCAGCAGCGCCTCTTCGGGAGCCCCCTACGAGCAGTACTTC.

The chain combines TRBV18 with TRBJ1-2; unclear D gene. Between the trimmed V and J ends, which lost 2 bases and 6 bases, there was a span of 13 bases. The CDR3 has 14 amino acids. Germline V gene sequence: CDR1 KGHSH, CDR2 LQKENI. The CDR3: CASSPMGRPDGYTF. CDR3 bases: TGTGCCAGCTCACCAATGGGCAGACCGGATGGCTACACCTTC.

This chain connects TRBV27 to TRBJ1-1; D remains ambiguous. There are 13 residues in the CDR3. Trimming removed 3 bases from V and 1 base from J, with 6 bases in between. CDR1 and CDR2 (germline): MNHEY, SMNVEV (reference sequence). This CDR3 is CASSFYTNTEAFF. CDR3 coding DNA: TGTGCCAGCAGTTTCTATACGAACACTGAAGCTTTCTTT.

The chain couples TRBV4-2 to TRBJ2-3; D remains unclear. Germline CDR1 reads LGHNA; CDR2 reads YNFKEQ. This CDR3 is 17 amino acids long. Trimming left V 4 bases short and J 5 bases short, with 22 bases between. CDR3 in amino acids: CASSPSWGTARIDTQYF. DNA for the CDR3: TGTGCCAGCAGCCCTTCCTGGGGTACCGCACGGATAGATACGCAGTATTTT.

This clonotype showed up just once. The junction shows a germline mismatch at one end, possibly a read error. The CDR3 is CASRPTSHPNYGYTF. CDR3 nucleotide sequence: TGTGCGAGCAGACCTACCAGTCACCCTAACTATGGCTACACCTTC. The J gene is TRBJ1-2, the V gene TRBV28; no firm D call. The CDR3 is made up of 15 amino acids. CDR1 MDHEN and CDR2 SYDVKM come from the germline V gene.

This clonotype was detected a few times. The V and J genes are TRBV9 and TRBJ2-3, with 9 bases aligning to TRBD2. CDR1 and CDR2 (germline): SGDLS, YYNGEE. CDR3 size: 16 residues. The V segment lost 2 bases and the J segment 4 bases; nucleotides outside the gene matches: 8. The CDR3 loop reads CASSVLAGELADTQYF. CDR3 nucleotide sequence: TGTGCCAGCAGCGTCTTAGCGGGAGAGTTGGCAGATACGCAGTATTTT.

This clonotype was counted only a few times. The chain has TRBV27 and TRBJ2-7; D perhaps matches TRBD1 (5 bases). There are 13 residues in the CDR3. V lost 4 bases, J lost 6 bases, and 13 bases lay in between. The germline gives CDR1 MNHEY, CDR2 SMNVEV (reference sequence). CDR3 in DNA: TGTGCCAGCAGTTCGAGTTGGGGCGGCGAGCAGTACTTC. Translated, it gives CASSSSWGGEQYF.

The rearrangement links TRBV14 to TRBJ2-1; a weak D match, TRBD2 (7 bases). CDR1 is SGHDN and CDR2 is FVKESK in the germline V gene. This CDR3 has 18 residues. Trimming took 4 bases from V and 0 from J, leaving 19 bases between them. In DNA, the CDR3 is TGTGCCAGCAGCCCACCCGTGGGACGGGGGGCCTCCTACAATGAGCAGTTCTTC. Protein sequence: CASSPPVGRGASYNEQFF.